Following are 32 T cell receptor beta chains from one sample sequenced in a study of blood T cell repertoires in COVID-19. Clones were read by immunoSEQ multiplex PCR, and TCRdb kept only the in-frame ones, dropping some. The sample has some 270,000 clones; less than 95% are singletons. Sequencing used PBMCs or T cells enriched from blood (not recorded which). Every receptor here comes from a man aged 35 to 55 who had been exposed to COVID-19.

The chain carries TRBV14 and TRBJ2-3; 7 nucleotides align to TRBD2. This CDR3 contains 16 residues. The V segment lost 3 bases and the J segment 3 bases; nucleotides outside the gene matches: 9. Per germline, CDR1 SGHDN and CDR2 FVKESK. The CDR3 loop is CASSQVRDYLTDTQYF. The CDR3 DNA follows: TGTGCCAGCAGCCAGGTCCGGGACTACTTGACAGATACGCAGTATTTT.

The chain uses TRBV21-1 and TRBJ1-3; the table names TRBD1, a call not compared with the DNA. TRBV21-1 is flagged as a pseudogene. The CDR3 length is 15 residues. The CDR3 DNA sequence: TGTGCCAGCAGCAGCCGCCAGGATGCTGGAAACACCATATATTTT. Translating gives CASSSRQDAGNTIYF.

The rearrangement joins TRBV28 to TRBJ1-2; 10 bases line up with TRBD1. Germline values: CDR1 MDHEN, CDR2 SYDVKM. The length of the CDR3 is 15 residues. V was pared by 6 bases and J by 5 bases, with 9 bases of the junction left unmatched. The CDR3 spells CASRIGTGAQYGYTF. As DNA, the CDR3 is TGTGCCAGCAGAATTGGGACAGGGGCCCAATATGGCTACACCTTC.

The chain carries TRBV9 and TRBJ2-6; 12 bases map to TRBD2. Germline values: CDR1 SGDLS, CDR2 YYNGEE. This CDR3 comprises 18 residues. V lost 2 bases, J lost 1 base, and 4 bases stayed unmatched. The CDR3 here is CASSVKTSGSSGANVLTF. As DNA, the CDR3 is TGTGCCAGCAGCGTTAAGACTAGCGGGAGTTCTGGGGCCAACGTCCTGACTTTC.

This chain joins TRBV18 and TRBJ1-1; 9 bases agree with TRBD1. The trim removed 3 bases at V and 0 bases at J, leaving 5 bases unmatched. CDR1 KGHSH and CDR2 LQKENI come from the germline V gene. CDR3 length equals 16 residues. Here the CDR3 DNA reads TGTGCCAGCTCACCTCAACAGGGGGCACTGAACACTGAAGCTTTCTTT. This codes for CASSPQQGALNTEAFF.

This rearrangement joins TRBV7-8 to TRBJ1-5; 8 nucleotides align to TRBD1. The V and J ends lost 5 bases and 7 bases, in that order; junction bases with no gene match: 16. Germline V gives CDR1 SGHVS, CDR2 FQNEAQ. The CDR3 is 17 amino acids. CDR3 in DNA: TGTGCCAGCAGCCAACGACGGACAGGGCCCATGGGGCAGCCCCAGCATTTT. Translated, it gives CASSQRRTGPMGQPQHF. Full variable domain (missing parts from reference TRBV7-8 and TRBJ1-5): GAGVSQSPRYKVAKRGQDVALRCDPISGHVSLFWYQQALGQGPEFLTYFQNEAQLDKSGLPSDRFFAERPEGSVSTLKIQRTQQEDSAVYLCASSQRRTGPMGQPQHFGDGTRLSIL.

The J gene is TRBJ2-1, the V gene TRBV11-2, with D unresolved. The CDR3 runs 13 residues. V was cut by 6 bases and J by 3 bases, with 9 bases left in between. CDR1 and CDR2 (germline): SGHAT, FQNNGV. CDR3 sequence reads: CASRGRIYNEQFF. The CDR3 DNA is TGTGCCAGCAGGGGCAGGATCTACAATGAGCAGTTCTTC. The complete variable domain, with remaining parts taken from reference TRBV11-2 and TRBJ2-1, reads EAGVAQSPRYKIIEKRQSVAFWCNPISGHATLYWYQQILGQGPKLLIQFQNNGVVDDSQLPKDRFSAERLKGVDSTLKIQPAKLEDSAVYLCASRGRIYNEQFFGPGTRLTVL.

J is TRBJ2-7 and V is TRBV5-1; TRBD2 might be the D (5 bases). Germline loops: CDR1 SGHRS, CDR2 YFSETQ. V shed 4 bases and J shed 0 bases, with 11 bases lying between them. The CDR3 loop spans 14 amino acids. In DNA form, the CDR3 reads TGCGCCAGCAGCGTTCGGGGTAGCTCCTACGAGCAGTACTTC. Translating it yields CASSVRGSSYEQYF.

This chain links TRBV9 with TRBJ2-5, with D possibly matching TRBD1 (6 bases). CDR3 length: 14 residues. Germline CDR1 SGDLS, CDR2 YYNGEE. Trimming took 0 bases from V and 2 from J, leaving 8 bases between them. The CDR3 DNA reads TGTGCCAGCAGCGTAGAGGACAGACAAGAGACCCAGTACTTC. This sequence encodes CASSVEDRQETQYF. Complete variable domain (other parts from reference TRBV9 and TRBJ2-5): DSGVTQTPKHLITATGQRVTLRCSPRSGDLSVYWYQQSLDQGLQFLIQYYNGEERAKGNILERFSAQQFPDLHSELNLSSLELGDSALYFCASSVEDRQETQYFGPGTRLLVL.

The chain carries TRBV15 and TRBJ1-1; TRBD1 matches at 8 bases. CDR3 length: 14 residues. After removal of 4 bases from V and 4 bases from J, the junction contained 5 bases not matched to a gene. Germline CDR1 and CDR2: LNHNV and YYDKDF (reference sequence). The CDR3 protein is CATSTTGVGTEAFF. The CDR3, as DNA: TGTGCCACCAGCACGACAGGGGTTGGCACTGAAGCTTTCTTT.

The chain carries TRBV4-3 and TRBJ2-1; D remains unclear. V was cut by 1 base and J by 1 base, with 5 bases left in between. The germline gives CDR1 LGHNA, CDR2 YSLEER. The CDR3 has 14 residues. In nucleotides, the CDR3 is TGCGCCAGCAGCCAAGGGAGATCCTACAATGAGCAGTTCTTC. Its translation: CASSQGRSYNEQFF.

V is TRBV10-3 and J is TRBJ2-7; tentatively, D is TRBD1 (6 bases). The CDR3 has 14 residues. V lost 6 bases to trimming and J lost 2 bases, with 14 bases between them. CDR1 is ENHRY, CDR2 SYGVKD, per germline. The CDR3 protein is CAISSGQTTYEQYF. The CDR3 nucleotides are TGTGCCATCAGCTCTGGACAGACCACCTACGAGCAGTACTTC.

The chain carries TRBV6-1 and TRBJ2-7, with 11 bases fitting TRBD2. The germline V gene encodes CDR1 MNHNS and CDR2 SASEGT. J was trimmed by 5 bases and V by 1 base; bases with no gene match: 7. The CDR3 has 16 amino acids. The CDR3 DNA sequence: TGTGCCAGCAGTGAAGAAGTAGCGGGAGGGCCGCACGAGCAGTACTTC. Translating gives CASSEEVAGGPHEQYF.

This chain connects TRBV7-9 to TRBJ1-6, with 9 bases identical to TRBD1. The trim removed 4 bases at V and 8 bases at J, leaving 6 bases unmatched. The CDR3 spans 15 residues. Germline V gene data show CDR1 as SEHNR and CDR2 as FQNEAQ (reference sequence). CDR3 in amino acids: CASSSRTGDHSPLHF. The CDR3, as DNA: TGTGCCAGCAGCTCACGGACAGGGGACCATTCACCCCTCCACTTT.

This clone was found once. The chain links TRBV7-2 to TRBJ1-1; D gene unclear. Between the trimmed V and J ends, which lost 5 bases and 6 bases, there was a span of 10 bases. Germline lookup yields CDR1 SGHTA and CDR2 FQGNSA. The CDR3 has 12 residues. The DNA of the CDR3 is TGTGCCAGCAGCCCGGAGGTACCTGAAGCTTTCTTT. This encodes CASSPEVPEAFF.

The V and J genes are TRBV29-1 and TRBJ2-5, with D tentatively TRBD1 (6 bases). The CDR3 consists of 14 residues. Germline V CDR1 and CDR2: SQVTM, ANQGSEA. V lost 1 base, J lost 5 bases, and 14 bases lay in between. The CDR3 is CSVEAQGRGETQYF. CDR3 in DNA: TGCAGCGTTGAAGCCCAGGGTAGGGGGGAGACCCAGTACTTC.

To note about this clone: One end of the junction varies from germline; a read error may be responsible. This chain joins TRBV3-1 (or the pseudogene TRBV3-2) and TRBJ2-3; maybe TRBD1 (6 bases). Per germline, CDR1 LGHDT and CDR2 YNNKEL (reference sequence). The CDR3 sequence is 13 residues long. The CDR3, as DNA: TGTGCCAGCAGCCAAGAATCGACAGGTACGCAGTATTTT. Translating gives CASSQESTGTQYF.

The chain employs TRBV11-2 and TRBJ2-1; TRBD2 aligns across 7 bases. The ends lost 7 bases at V and 4 bases at J; junction bases unmatched: 10. The germline gives CDR1 SGHAT, CDR2 FQNNGV. The CDR3 consists of 15 residues. This chain's CDR3 is CASTYLAVTYNEQFF. As DNA, the CDR3 is TGTGCCAGCACCTACCTAGCGGTTACTTACAATGAGCAGTTCTTC.

This clone was seen once. The chain recombines TRBV5-8 with TRBJ2-1; D possibly corresponds to TRBD2 (6 bases). Trimming removed 4 bases at V and 6 bases at J, with 17 bases between. The CDR3 consists of 15 residues. Germline CDR1 reads SGHTS; CDR2 reads YDEGEE. The CDR3 is CASSEKRGLPNEQFF. The CDR3 DNA reads TGTGCCAGCAGCGAAAAAAGGGGACTGCCCAATGAGCAGTTCTTC.

This chain uses TRBV14 with TRBJ2-1, with D possibly matching TRBD1 (5 bases). The V end was cut by 2 bases, the J end by 13 bases, with 18 bases between. The CDR3 is 14 residues long. Per germline, CDR1 SGHDN and CDR2 FVKESK. The CDR3 protein is CASSQLDLGPGQFF. The CDR3 bases are TGTGCCAGCAGCCAATTGGATTTGGGGCCGGGCCAGTTCTTC.

This clone occurred once. The V call is TRBV2, the J call TRBJ1-5; D remains unclear. V shed 4 bases and J shed 0 bases, with 13 bases lying between them. Germline V gene lookup returns CDR1 SNHLY and CDR2 FYNNEI. This CDR3 comprises 16 residues. CDR3 nucleotides: TGTGCCAGCAGTGTTACACCGAATTATAGCAATCAGCCCCAGCATTTT. Protein sequence: CASSVTPNYSNQPQHF.

The chain couples TRBV2 to TRBJ1-1, with TRBD1 matching over 7 bases. The length of the CDR3 is 14 residues. The V gene end was trimmed by 6 bases and the J gene end by 4 bases; junction bases not matched to a gene: 8. The V gene's germline CDR1 is SNHLY and CDR2 FYNNEI. CDR3 coding DNA: TGTGCCAGCAGGAGGGACAGAGTGACCACTGAAGCTTTCTTT. Translated, it gives CASRRDRVTTEAFF.

The chain employs TRBV4-2 and TRBJ2-3; possible D gene TRBD2, 5 bases. There are 15 residues in the CDR3. V gave up 5 bases and J gave up 0 bases, with 12 bases separating them. The germline V gene encodes CDR1 LGHNA and CDR2 YNFKEQ. The CDR3 loop is CASSERLGSTDTQYF. DNA for the CDR3: TGTGCCAGCAGCGAGCGGCTGGGGAGCACAGATACGCAGTATTTT.

The J gene is TRBJ2-1, the V gene TRBV6-2 or TRBV6-3; D ambiguous. The CDR3 covers 14 residues. Germline V gene data show CDR1 as MNHEY and CDR2 as SVGEGT. Trimming left V 2 bases short and J 7 bases short, with 12 bases between. The CDR3 spells CASSYLLSVNEQFF. Here the CDR3 DNA reads TGTGCCAGCAGTTACCTCCTTTCCGTGAATGAGCAGTTCTTC.

The rearrangement links TRBV5-1 to TRBJ2-1, with 13 bases matching TRBD2. Germline V gene lookup returns CDR1 SGHRS and CDR2 YFSETQ. The CDR3 length is 16 residues. Trimming took 4 bases from V and 5 from J; bases not matched to a gene: 6. DNA of the CDR3: TGCGCCAGCAGCATACTCGGGACTAGCGGGGACAATGAGCAGTTCTTC. Its protein is CASSILGTSGDNEQFF.

The chain has TRBV5-4 and TRBJ1-6, with a tentative D call TRBD1 (5 bases). Germline values: CDR1 SGHNT, CDR2 YYREEE (reference sequence). The CDR3 loop spans 15 amino acids. V was trimmed by 1 base and J by 7 bases, leaving 12 bases between them. Written as DNA, the CDR3 is TGTGCCAGCAGCTTGCCGGGGGGGGGAAATTCACCCCTCCACTTT. This sequence encodes CASSLPGGGNSPLHF.

The chain is built from TRBV19 and TRBJ2-2; 10 bases map to TRBD1. Germline V gives CDR1 LNHDA, CDR2 SQIVND (reference sequence). J gave up 3 bases and V 9 bases, and 1 base lay outside the gene matches. The CDR3 runs to 13 residues. The CDR3 sequence is CASGQGDTGELFF. CDR3 DNA: TGTGCCAGCGGACAGGGGGACACCGGGGAGCTGTTTTTT.

The V and J genes are TRBV4-2 and TRBJ2-1; TRBD2 matches 14 bases. CDR3 length equals 15 residues. Germline V gives CDR1 LGHNA, CDR2 YNFKEQ. The J segment lost 8 bases and the V segment lost 7 bases, leaving 7 bases of the junction unmatched. Here the CDR3 reads CASMGTSGSGDEQFF. CDR3 in DNA: TGTGCCAGCATGGGGACTAGCGGGAGTGGAGATGAGCAGTTCTTC.

The chain couples TRBV7-9 to TRBJ1-5; tentatively, D is TRBD1 (6 bases). The germline CDR1 and CDR2 sequences are SEHNR and FQNEAQ (reference sequence). V was shortened by 4 bases and J by 3 bases, with 13 bases between the two germline ends. The CDR3 has 15 residues. Here the CDR3 DNA reads TGTGCCAGCAGCTCACAGGGATGGGACAATCAGCCCCAGCATTTT. This codes for CASSSQGWDNQPQHF.

The V call is TRBV19, the J call TRBJ2-4; the match to TRBD1 covers 8 bases. Germline lookup yields CDR1 LNHDA and CDR2 SQIVND (reference sequence). J gave up 0 bases and V 4 bases, and 8 bases lay outside the gene matches. The CDR3 length is 17 residues. The CDR3, as DNA: TGTGCCAGTAGTAGTCGACAGGGGCGAACAGCCAAAAACATTCAGTACTTC. Translated: CASSSRQGRTAKNIQYF.

V usage is TRBV11-2 and J usage is TRBJ1-1; no clear D. The length of the CDR3 is 13 residues. The germline V gene has CDR1 SGHAT and CDR2 FQNNGV. Trimming removed 1 base at V and 1 base at J, with 4 bases between. This CDR3 is CASSLGPNTEAFF. CDR3 DNA: TGTGCCAGCAGCTTAGGGCCGAACACTGAAGCTTTCTTT. The whole variable domain, remainder taken from reference TRBV11-2 and TRBJ1-1, is EAGVAQSPRYKIIEKRQSVAFWCNPISGHATLYWYQQILGQGPKLLIQFQNNGVVDDSQLPKDRFSAERLKGVDSTLKIQPAKLEDSAVYLCASSLGPNTEAFFGQGTRLTVV.

CDR3: CASGPRGGVFYEQYF. The CDR3 nucleotides are TGTGCTAGTGGACCCCGTGGAGGAGTCTTCTACGAGCAGTACTTC. The rearrangement links TRBV12-5 to TRBJ2-7; perhaps TRBD2 as D (5 bases). The ends were cut back, 6 bases at V and 3 bases at J, with 18 bases in the middle. The V gene's germline CDR1 is LGHNT and CDR2 FRNRAP. CDR3 length: 15 residues.